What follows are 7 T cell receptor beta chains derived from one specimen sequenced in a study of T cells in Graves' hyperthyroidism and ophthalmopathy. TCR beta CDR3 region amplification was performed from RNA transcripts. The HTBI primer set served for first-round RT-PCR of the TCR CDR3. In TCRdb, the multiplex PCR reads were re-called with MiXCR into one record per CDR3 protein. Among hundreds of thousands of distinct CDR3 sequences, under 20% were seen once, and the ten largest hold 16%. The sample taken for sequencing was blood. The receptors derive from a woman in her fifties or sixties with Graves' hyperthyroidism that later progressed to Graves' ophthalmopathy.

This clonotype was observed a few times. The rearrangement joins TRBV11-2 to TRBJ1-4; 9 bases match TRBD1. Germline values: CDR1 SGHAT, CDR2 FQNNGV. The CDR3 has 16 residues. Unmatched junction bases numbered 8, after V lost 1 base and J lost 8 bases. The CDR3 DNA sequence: TGTGCCAGCAGCTTAGGCTCCGGGACAGGGAACGAAAAACTGTTTTTT. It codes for CASSLGSGTGNEKLFF.

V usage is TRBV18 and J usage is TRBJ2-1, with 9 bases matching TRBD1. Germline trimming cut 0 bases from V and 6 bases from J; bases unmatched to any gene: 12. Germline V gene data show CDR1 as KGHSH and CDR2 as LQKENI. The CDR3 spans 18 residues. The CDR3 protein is CASSPPSTGGITFNEQFF. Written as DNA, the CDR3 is TGTGCCAGCTCACCACCCTCCACAGGGGGCATTACCTTCAATGAGCAGTTCTTC.

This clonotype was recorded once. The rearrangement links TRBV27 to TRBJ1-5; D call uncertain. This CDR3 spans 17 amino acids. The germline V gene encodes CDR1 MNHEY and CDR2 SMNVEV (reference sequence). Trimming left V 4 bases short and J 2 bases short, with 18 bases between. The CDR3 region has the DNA TGTGCCAGCAGTTCAGTCGGCGGTAGAGGTGGCAATCAGCCCCAGCATTTT. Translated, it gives CASSSVGGRGGNQPQHF.

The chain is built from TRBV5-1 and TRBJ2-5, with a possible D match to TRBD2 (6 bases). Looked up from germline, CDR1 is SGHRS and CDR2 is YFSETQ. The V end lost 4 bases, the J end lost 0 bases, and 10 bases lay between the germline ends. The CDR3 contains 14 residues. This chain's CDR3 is CASSTGDYQETQYF. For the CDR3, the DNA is TGCGCCAGCAGCACCGGGGACTACCAAGAGACCCAGTACTTC.

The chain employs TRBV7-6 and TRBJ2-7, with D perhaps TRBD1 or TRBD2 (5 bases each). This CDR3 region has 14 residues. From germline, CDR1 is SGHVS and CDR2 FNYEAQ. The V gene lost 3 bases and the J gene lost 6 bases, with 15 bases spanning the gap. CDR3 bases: TGTGCCAGCAGCTTTGGGACCAAGGGGCTCGAGCAGTACTTC. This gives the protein CASSFGTKGLEQYF.

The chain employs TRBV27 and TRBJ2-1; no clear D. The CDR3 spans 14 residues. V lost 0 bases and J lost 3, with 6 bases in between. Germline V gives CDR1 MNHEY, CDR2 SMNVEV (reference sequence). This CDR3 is CASSLSQDYNEQFF. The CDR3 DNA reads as TGTGCCAGCAGTTTATCCCAAGACTACAATGAGCAGTTCTTC.

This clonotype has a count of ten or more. CDR3 nucleotide sequence: TGTGCCAGCAGCTTAGCGGGGGCCTCGGGTGAAAAACTGTTTTTT. Its protein is CASSLAGASGEKLFF. The V gene is TRBV7-6, the J gene TRBJ1-4, with a weak D call TRBD1 (6 bases). The CDR3 spans 15 residues. In germline, CDR1 is SGHVS, CDR2 FNYEAQ. V lost 0 bases and J 7 bases, leaving 12 bases between the germline ends. Together with reference TRBV7-6 and TRBJ1-4, the CDR3 gives the full variable domain: GAGVSQSPRYKVTKRGQDVALRCDPISGHVSLYWYRQALGQGPEFLTYFNYEAQQDKSGLPNDRFSAERPEGSISTLTIQRTEQRDSAMYRCASSLAGASGEKLFFGSGTQLSVL.